Detailed here is one T cell receptor beta chain. A second PCR, run for roughly 7 to 11 cycles, used a sample-barcoded 5' primer plus a J-beta primer mix. MiXCR, run by TCRdb on the 5' RACE reads, gives a single entry per CDR3 protein. Among under 950,000 distinct CDR3 sequences listed, about a fifth were seen once. A minimum of 5 micrograms of total RNA was extracted per sample. The data stem from a study of blood T cells in healthy people across ages. The V gene lost 1 base and the J gene lost 3 bases, with 18 bases spanning the gap. The CDR3 loop spans 17 amino acids. Per the germline V gene, CDR1 is MNHEY and CDR2 is SMNVEV (reference sequence).

The source is a man aged 65 to 79 in good health. Input material: blood. J is TRBJ1-1 and V is TRBV27; tentative D call: TRBD1 (5 bases). In DNA, the CDR3 is TGTGCCAGCAGTTTATTAGGGGCACCCACTAGGGACACTGAAGCTTTCTTT. Protein product: CASSLLGAPTRDTEAFF.